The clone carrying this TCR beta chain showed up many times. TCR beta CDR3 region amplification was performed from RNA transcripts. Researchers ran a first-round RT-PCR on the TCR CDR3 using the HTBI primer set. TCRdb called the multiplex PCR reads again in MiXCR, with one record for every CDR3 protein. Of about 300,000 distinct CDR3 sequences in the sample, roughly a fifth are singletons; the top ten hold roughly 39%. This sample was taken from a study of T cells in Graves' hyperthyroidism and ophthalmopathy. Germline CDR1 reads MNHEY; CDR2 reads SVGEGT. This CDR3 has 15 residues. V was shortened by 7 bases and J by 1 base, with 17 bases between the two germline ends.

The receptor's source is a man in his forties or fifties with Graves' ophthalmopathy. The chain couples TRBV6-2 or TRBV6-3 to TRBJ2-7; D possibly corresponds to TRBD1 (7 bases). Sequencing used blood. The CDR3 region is CASTRSPGGSYEQYF. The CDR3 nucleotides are TGTGCCAGCACCCGCAGCCCAGGGGGGTCCTACGAGCAGTACTTC.